Reported below is one T cell receptor (beta chain). What it binds is not known. From germline, CDR1 is DFQATT and CDR2 SNEGSKA (reference sequence). Losses at the gene ends were 2 bases for V and 6 bases for J; bases not matched to a gene: 8. CDR3 size: 15 residues. This record belongs to a study of T cell repertoires in cytomegalovirus infection. About the research overall: Use of recently identified HLA-C-restricted and well-studied HLA-B-restricted CMV epitopes was part of the study. Public TCR beta signatures indicated both CMV infection and matching HLA type. Study outcomes and limitations: It was HLA-C-restricted CMV-specific TCR beta clonotypes that dominated the response ex vivo.

MiXCR, run by TCRdb on the reads, gives a single entry per CDR3 protein. Among about 85,000 distinct CDR3 sequences listed, about half were seen once. This specimen was CD8+ T cells from cultured PBMCs, taken from culture after CMV antigen stimulation. The J gene is TRBJ1-5, the V gene TRBV20-1, with TRBD1 matching over 9 bases. This receptor was obtained from a human donor in good health (CMV status not recorded). Some clones in this sample may be carry-over from other donors' samples. The CDR3: CSARPGTGYSQPQHF. CDR3 in DNA: TGCAGTGCTAGACCCGGGACAGGGTATAGTCAGCCCCAGCATTTT.